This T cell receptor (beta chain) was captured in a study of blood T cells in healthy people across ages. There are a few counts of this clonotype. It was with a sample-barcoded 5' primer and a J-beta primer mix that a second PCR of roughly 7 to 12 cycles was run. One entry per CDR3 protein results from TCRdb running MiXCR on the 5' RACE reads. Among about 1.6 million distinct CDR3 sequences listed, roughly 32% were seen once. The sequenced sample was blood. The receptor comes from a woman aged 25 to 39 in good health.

The CDR3 coding sequence is TGTGCCAGCAGCCTACAAGCCGGGACTCCCTTCCCGTTCTTC. Protein: CASSLQAGTPFPFF. The genes are TRBV3-1 and TRBJ2-1; D is possibly TRBD2 (6 bases). V shed 4 bases and J shed 15 bases, with 22 bases lying between them. Germline V gene lookup returns CDR1 LGHDT and CDR2 YNNKEL (reference sequence). This CDR3 spans 14 amino acids.